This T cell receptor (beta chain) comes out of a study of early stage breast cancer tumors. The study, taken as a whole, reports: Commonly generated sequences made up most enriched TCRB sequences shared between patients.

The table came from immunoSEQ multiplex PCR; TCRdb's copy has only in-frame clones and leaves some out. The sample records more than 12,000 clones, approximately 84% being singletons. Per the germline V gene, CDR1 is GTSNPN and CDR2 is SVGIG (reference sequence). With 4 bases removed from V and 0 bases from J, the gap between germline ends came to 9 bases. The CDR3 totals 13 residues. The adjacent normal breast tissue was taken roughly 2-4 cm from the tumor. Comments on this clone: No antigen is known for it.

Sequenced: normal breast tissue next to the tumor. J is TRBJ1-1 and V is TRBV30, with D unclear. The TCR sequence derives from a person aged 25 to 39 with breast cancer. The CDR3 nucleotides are TGTGCCTGGACGAAAGGAATGAACACTGAAGCTTTCTTT. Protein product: CAWTKGMNTEAFF.